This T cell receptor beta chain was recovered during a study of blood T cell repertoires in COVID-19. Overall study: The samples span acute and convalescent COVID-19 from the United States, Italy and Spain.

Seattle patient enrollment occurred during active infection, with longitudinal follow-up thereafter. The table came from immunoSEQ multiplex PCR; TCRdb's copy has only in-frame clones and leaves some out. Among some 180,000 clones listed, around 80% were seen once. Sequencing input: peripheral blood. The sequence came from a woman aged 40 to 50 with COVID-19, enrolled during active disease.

This chain's CDR3 is CASSLTGGNQPQHF. Written as DNA, the CDR3 is TGTGCCAGCAGTTTAACAGGGGGCAATCAGCCCCAGCATTTT. The rearrangement uses TRBV28 and TRBJ1-5; 7 nucleotides line up with TRBD1. This CDR3 is 14 amino acids long. V was pared by 2 bases and J by 2 bases, with 0 bases of the junction left unmatched. Germline CDR1 and CDR2: MDHEN and SYDVKM.